The next 8 T cell receptor beta chains were all read from a single sample in a study of T-cell reconstitution after alpha-beta-depleted transplantation in children. Unique molecular identifiers were used in preparing the TCRbeta library. Using its own MiXCR run on the PCR reads, TCRdb lists one record per CDR3 protein. Altogether about 490,000 distinct CDR3 sequences are present, under 12% being singletons, with the ten largest covering around 2%. The sequencing used PBMCs, collected before TCRalphabeta/CD19-depleted stem cell transplant. These receptors all stem from a child aged 2-15 years with inherited bone marrow failure, due to receive a stem cell transplant.

V usage is TRBV21-1 and J usage is TRBJ2-2; the DNA was not compared with TRBD1, the D call given in the table. TRBV21-1 is listed as a pseudogene. The CDR3 spans 17 residues. The chain's CDR3 is CASSPSQDRGNTGELFF. CDR3 DNA sequence: TGTGCCAGCAGCCCGTCCCAGGACAGGGGGAACACCGGGGAGCTGTTTTTT.

The sample holds many counts of this clonotype. The chain employs TRBV29-1 and TRBJ1-3, with TRBD1 matching 8 bases. The CDR3 is made up of 15 amino acids. The V segment lost 7 bases and the J segment 0 bases; nucleotides outside the gene matches: 8. CDR1 and CDR2 (germline): SQVTM, ANQGSEA. The CDR3 spells CSACQDRASGNTIYF. CDR3 nucleotides: TGCAGCGCCTGTCAGGACAGGGCCTCTGGAAACACCATATATTTT.

This clonotype was picked up many times. The rearrangement links TRBV20-1 to TRBJ2-1; TRBD1 is a possible D gene (6 bases). V lost 4 bases, J lost 2 bases, and 9 bases lay in between. The CDR3 runs to 13 residues. Germline V CDR1 and CDR2: DFQATT, SNEGSKA (reference sequence). The chain's CDR3 is CSAIRGPYNEQFF. CDR3 DNA sequence: TGCAGTGCTATCAGGGGACCCTACAATGAGCAGTTCTTC.

This clonotype was detected ten times or more. The chain uses TRBV4-3 and TRBJ2-7; no firm D call. The CDR3 extends over 15 amino acids. CDR1 is LGHNA, CDR2 YSLEER, per germline. Trimming stripped 2 bases from V and 3 bases from J, with 14 bases between. CDR3 in DNA: TGCGCCAGCAGCCAAAACTGGGCCGGATTCTACGAGCAGTACTTC. This sequence encodes CASSQNWAGFYEQYF.

This clonotype was detected a few times. CDR3 amino acids: CSAGRVVAGISGANVLTF. The CDR3 DNA is TGCAGTGCTGGTCGTGTGGTAGCGGGAATTTCTGGGGCCAACGTCCTGACTTTC. V gene TRBV20-1 combines with J gene TRBJ2-6, with TRBD2 matching over 8 bases. Germline V lookup: CDR1 DFQATT, CDR2 SNEGSKA (reference sequence). The V segment lost 5 bases and the J segment 1 base; nucleotides outside the gene matches: 13. The CDR3 runs to 18 residues.

This clonotype was counted only a few times. The chain couples TRBV4-2 to TRBJ2-1, with 11 bases identical to TRBD2. The ends lost 4 bases at V and 7 bases at J; junction bases unmatched: 18. Germline values: CDR1 LGHNA, CDR2 YNFKEQ. CDR3 size: 19 residues. For the CDR3, the DNA is TGTGCCAGCAGCCGTATGGCGACTAGCGGGACCCGGGAGGTGAATGAGCAGTTCTTC. Protein product: CASSRMATSGTREVNEQFF.

The rearrangement links TRBV7-9 to TRBJ1-2; TRBD1 is a possible D gene (5 bases). Germline V lookup: CDR1 SEHNR, CDR2 FQNEAQ (reference sequence). V was shortened by 5 bases and J by 0 bases, with 19 bases between the two germline ends. CDR3 size: 17 residues. The DNA of the CDR3 is TGTGCCAGCAGCCCCCCGGGGTTGGGGCCCACTAACTATGGCTACACCTTC. Its translation is CASSPPGLGPTNYGYTF.

This clonotype was seen ten or more times. The rearrangement uses TRBV7-2 and TRBJ1-1, with no clear D. CDR1 and CDR2 (germline): SGHTA, FQGNSA. This CDR3 contains 15 residues. The V and J ends lost 1 base and 4 bases respectively, with 13 bases between them. This chain's CDR3 is CASSLGGTLSTEAFF. The CDR3 DNA is TGTGCCAGCAGCTTAGGGGGTACCCTTTCCACTGAAGCTTTCTTT.